Described below is a single T cell receptor (beta chain) sequence and its context. As yet, its antigen is unknown. The PCR was carried out with 60 Vbeta primers and 13 Jbeta primers. The repertoire was sequenced with immunoSEQ multiplex PCR; TCRdb's copy has only in-frame clones and lacks some. This table holds over 100,000 clones, roughly 9.1% found once. The CDR3 covers 14 residues. The V gene's germline CDR1 is LNHDA and CDR2 SQIVND (reference sequence). Trimming left V 5 bases short and J 4 bases short, with 12 bases between. The sample comes from a study of cytomegalovirus exposure and HLA in healthy donors. Study-level findings and limits: Later genetic work tied a missense DCLRE1C variant to beta-chain V and J trimming.

The receptor was derived from a middle-aged man in good health and CMV-seropositive. The chain has TRBV19 and TRBJ2-1; perhaps TRBD1 as D (5 bases). What was sequenced was PBMCs. CDR3 DNA sequence: TGTGCCAGTAGTGTCCCAGGGTTGTACAATGAGCAGTTCTTC. Amino acid sequence: CASSVPGLYNEQFF. Drawing the rest from reference TRBV19 and TRBJ2-1, the complete variable domain is DGGITQSPKYLFRKEGQNVTLSCEQNLNHDAMYWYRQDPGQGLRLIYYSQIVNDFQKGDIAEGYSVSREKKESFPLTVTSAQKNPTAFYLCASSVPGLYNEQFFGPGTRLTVL.